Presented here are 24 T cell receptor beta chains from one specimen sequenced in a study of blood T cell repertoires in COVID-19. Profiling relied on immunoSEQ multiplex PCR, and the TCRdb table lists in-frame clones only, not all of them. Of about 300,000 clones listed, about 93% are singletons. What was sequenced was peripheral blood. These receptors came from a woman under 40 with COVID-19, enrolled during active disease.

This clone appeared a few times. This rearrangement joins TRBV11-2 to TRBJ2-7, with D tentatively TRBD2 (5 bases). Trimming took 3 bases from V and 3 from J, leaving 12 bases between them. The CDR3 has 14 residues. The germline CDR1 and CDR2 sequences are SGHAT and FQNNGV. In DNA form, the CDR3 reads TGTGCCAGCAGCTTGTCTCATGAGGGCTACGAGCAGTACTTC. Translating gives CASSLSHEGYEQYF. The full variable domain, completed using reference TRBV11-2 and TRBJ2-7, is EAGVAQSPRYKIIEKRQSVAFWCNPISGHATLYWYQQILGQGPKLLIQFQNNGVVDDSQLPKDRFSAERLKGVDSTLKIQPAKLEDSAVYLCASSLSHEGYEQYFGPGTRLTVT.

CDR3 residues: CASSLYAVGQGEEKLFF. The CDR3 DNA is TGTGCCAGCAGTTTATACGCCGTAGGGCAGGGGGAGGAAAAACTGTTTTTT. The chain is built from TRBV28 and TRBJ1-4, with 7 bases lining up with TRBD1. Germline loops: CDR1 MDHEN, CDR2 SYDVKM. J was trimmed by 8 bases and V by 1 base; bases with no gene match: 13. The CDR3 covers 17 residues.

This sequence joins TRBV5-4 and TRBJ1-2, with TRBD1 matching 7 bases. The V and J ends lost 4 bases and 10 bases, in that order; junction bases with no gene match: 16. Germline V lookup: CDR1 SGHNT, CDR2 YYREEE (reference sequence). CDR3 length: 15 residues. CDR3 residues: CASSPSNGGGISYTF. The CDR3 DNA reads TGTGCCAGCAGCCCTTCAAATGGAGGGGGCATTTCCTACACCTTC.

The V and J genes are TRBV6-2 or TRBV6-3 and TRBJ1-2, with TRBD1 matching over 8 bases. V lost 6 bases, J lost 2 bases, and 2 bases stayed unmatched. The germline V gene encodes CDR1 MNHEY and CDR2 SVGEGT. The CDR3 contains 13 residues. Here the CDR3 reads CASSRTGNYGYTF. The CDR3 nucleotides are TGTGCCAGCAGCCGGACAGGGAACTATGGCTACACCTTC.

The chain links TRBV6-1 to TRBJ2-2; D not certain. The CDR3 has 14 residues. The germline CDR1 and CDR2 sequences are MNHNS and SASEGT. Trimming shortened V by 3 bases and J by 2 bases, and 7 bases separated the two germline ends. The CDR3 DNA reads TGTGCCAGCAGTGACCATCCCAACACCGGGGAGCTGTTTTTT. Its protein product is CASSDHPNTGELFF.

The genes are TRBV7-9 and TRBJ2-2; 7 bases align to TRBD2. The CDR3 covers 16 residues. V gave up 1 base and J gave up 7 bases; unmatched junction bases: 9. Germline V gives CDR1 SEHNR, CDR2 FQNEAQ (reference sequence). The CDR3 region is CASSLGGGRAFGELFF. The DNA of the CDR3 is TGTGCCAGCAGCTTAGGAGGAGGGAGGGCCTTCGGGGAGCTGTTTTTT.

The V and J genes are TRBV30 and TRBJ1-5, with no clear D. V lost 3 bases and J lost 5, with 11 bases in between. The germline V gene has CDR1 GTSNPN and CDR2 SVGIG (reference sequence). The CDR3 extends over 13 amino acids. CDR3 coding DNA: TGTGCCTGGAGAGGCAGCGGGGATCAGCCCCAGCATTTT. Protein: CAWRGSGDQPQHF.

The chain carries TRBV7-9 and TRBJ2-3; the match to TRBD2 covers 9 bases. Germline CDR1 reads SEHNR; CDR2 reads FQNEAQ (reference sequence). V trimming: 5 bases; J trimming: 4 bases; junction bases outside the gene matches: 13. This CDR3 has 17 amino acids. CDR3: CASSPPGGGRAPDTQYF. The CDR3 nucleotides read TGTGCCAGCAGCCCCCCCGGTGGCGGGAGGGCCCCAGATACGCAGTATTTT. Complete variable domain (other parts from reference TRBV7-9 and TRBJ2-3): DTGVSQNPRHKITKRGQNVTFRCDPISEHNRLYWYRQTLGQGPEFLTYFQNEAQLEKSRLLSDRFSAERPKGSFSTLEIQRTEQGDSAMYLCASSPPGGGRAPDTQYFGPGTRLTVL.

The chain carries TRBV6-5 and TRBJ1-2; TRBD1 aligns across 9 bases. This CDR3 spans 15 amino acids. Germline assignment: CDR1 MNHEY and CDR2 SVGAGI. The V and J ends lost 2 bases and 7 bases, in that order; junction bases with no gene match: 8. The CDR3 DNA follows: TGTGCCAGCAGTTACCCAGTAGACAGGGGGGTTGGCTACACCTTC. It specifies CASSYPVDRGVGYTF.

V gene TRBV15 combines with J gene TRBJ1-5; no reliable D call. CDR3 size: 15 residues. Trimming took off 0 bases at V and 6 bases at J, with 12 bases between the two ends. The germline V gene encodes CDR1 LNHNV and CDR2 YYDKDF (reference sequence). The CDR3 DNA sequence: TGTGCCACCAGCAGAGATTCGCTTAGAGGTCAGCCCCAGCATTTT. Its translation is CATSRDSLRGQPQHF.

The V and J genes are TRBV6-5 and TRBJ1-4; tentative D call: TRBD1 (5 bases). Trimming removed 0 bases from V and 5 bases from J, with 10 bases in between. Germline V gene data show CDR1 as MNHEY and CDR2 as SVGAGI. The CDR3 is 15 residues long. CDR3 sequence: CASSYSDSPNEKLFF. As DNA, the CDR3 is TGTGCCAGCAGTTACTCCGACAGCCCGAATGAAAAACTGTTTTTT.

CDR3 DNA: TGTGCCAGCAGCGCACAGGGTGGCGGTACGCAGTATTTT. It codes for CASSAQGGGTQYF. The chain links TRBV7-9 to TRBJ2-3, with D tentatively TRBD1 (6 bases). The CDR3 is made up of 13 amino acids. Germline V gives CDR1 SEHNR, CDR2 FQNEAQ (reference sequence). V shed 5 bases and J shed 8 bases, with 14 bases lying between them. Combining the CDR3 with reference TRBV7-9 and TRBJ2-3 gives the whole variable domain DTGVSQNPRHKITKRGQNVTFRCDPISEHNRLYWYRQTLGQGPEFLTYFQNEAQLEKSRLLSDRFSAERPKGSFSTLEIQRTEQGDSAMYLCASSAQGGGTQYFGPGTRLTVL.

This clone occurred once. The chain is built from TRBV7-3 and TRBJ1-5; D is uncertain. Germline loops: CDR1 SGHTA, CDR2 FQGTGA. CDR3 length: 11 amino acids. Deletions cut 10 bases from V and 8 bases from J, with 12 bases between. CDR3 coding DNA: TGTGCCAACGGAGCGAATAAGCCCCAGCATTTT. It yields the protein CANGANKPQHF.

The CDR3, as DNA: TGCGCCAGCCGGGACAGTCCAGATACGCAGTATTTT. Protein: CASRDSPDTQYF. J is TRBJ2-3 and V is TRBV5-1; 7 bases are shared with TRBD1. V lost 7 bases to trimming and J lost 4 bases; unmatched junction nucleotides: 3. The V gene's germline CDR1 is SGHRS and CDR2 YFSETQ. CDR3 size: 12 residues.

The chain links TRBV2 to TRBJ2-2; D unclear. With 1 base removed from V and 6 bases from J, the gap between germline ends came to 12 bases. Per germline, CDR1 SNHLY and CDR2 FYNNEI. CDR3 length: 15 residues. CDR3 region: CASSEGSIASGELFF. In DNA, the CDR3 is TGTGCCAGCAGTGAAGGTTCGATAGCCTCCGGGGAGCTGTTTTTT.

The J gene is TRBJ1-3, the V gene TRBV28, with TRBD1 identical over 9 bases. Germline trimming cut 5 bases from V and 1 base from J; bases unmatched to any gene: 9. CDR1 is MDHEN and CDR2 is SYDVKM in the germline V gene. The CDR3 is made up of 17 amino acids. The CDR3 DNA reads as TGTGCCAGCAGTGGTTACAGGGGGCGCCGGTCTGGAAACACCATATATTTT. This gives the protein CASSGYRGRRSGNTIYF.

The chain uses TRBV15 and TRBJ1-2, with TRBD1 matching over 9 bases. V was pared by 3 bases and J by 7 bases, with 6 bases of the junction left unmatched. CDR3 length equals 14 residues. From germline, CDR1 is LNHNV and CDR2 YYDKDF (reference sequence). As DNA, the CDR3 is TGTGCCACCAGCAGTTTAACAGGGGGCACTGGCTACACCTTC. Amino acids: CATSSLTGGTGYTF.

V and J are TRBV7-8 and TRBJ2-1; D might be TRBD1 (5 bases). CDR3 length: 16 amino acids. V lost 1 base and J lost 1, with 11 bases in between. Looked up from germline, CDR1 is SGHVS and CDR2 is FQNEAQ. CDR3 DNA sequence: TGTGCCAGCAGCTTAGTTCCGAAGGGGTCCTACAATGAGCAGTTCTTC. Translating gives CASSLVPKGSYNEQFF.

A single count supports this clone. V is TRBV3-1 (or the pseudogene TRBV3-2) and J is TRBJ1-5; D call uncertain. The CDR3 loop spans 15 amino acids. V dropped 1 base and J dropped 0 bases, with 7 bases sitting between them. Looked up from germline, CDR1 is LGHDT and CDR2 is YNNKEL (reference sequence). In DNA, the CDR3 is TGTGCCAGCAGCCAAGGCCAGATTAGCAATCAGCCCCAGCATTTT. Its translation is CASSQGQISNQPQHF.

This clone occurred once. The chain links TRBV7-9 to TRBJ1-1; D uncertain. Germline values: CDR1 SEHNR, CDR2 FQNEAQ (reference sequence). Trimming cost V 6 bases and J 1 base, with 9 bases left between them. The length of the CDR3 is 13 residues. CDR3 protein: CASRVTGNTEAFF. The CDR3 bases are TGTGCCAGCAGGGTTACGGGGAACACTGAAGCTTTCTTT.

CDR3 in DNA: TGTGCCAGCTCGGACAGGGTCGCTCAGCCCCAGCATTTT. As protein: CASSDRVAQPQHF. This sequence joins TRBV6-5 and TRBJ1-5; 8 nucleotides match TRBD1. The CDR3 loop spans 13 amino acids. V was clipped by 8 bases and J by 6 bases; unmatched bases: 6. The V gene's germline CDR1 is MNHEY and CDR2 SVGAGI.

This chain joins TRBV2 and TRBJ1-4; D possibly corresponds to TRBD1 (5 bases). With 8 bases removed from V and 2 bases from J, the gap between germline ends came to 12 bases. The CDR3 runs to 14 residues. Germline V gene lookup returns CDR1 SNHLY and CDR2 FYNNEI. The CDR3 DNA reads TGTGCCAGCGGGGCCAGGACCACTAATGAAAAACTGTTTTTT. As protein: CASGARTTNEKLFF.

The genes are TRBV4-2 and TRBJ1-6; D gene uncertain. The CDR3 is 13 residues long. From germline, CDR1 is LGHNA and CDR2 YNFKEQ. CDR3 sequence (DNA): TGTGCAAGCGCAAGGGAGTTTAATTCACCCCTCCACTTT. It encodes CASAREFNSPLHF.

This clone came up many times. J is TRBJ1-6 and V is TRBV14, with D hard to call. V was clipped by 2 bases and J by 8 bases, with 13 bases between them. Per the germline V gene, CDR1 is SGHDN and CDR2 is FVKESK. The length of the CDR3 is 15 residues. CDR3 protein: CASSQQDPGYSPLHF. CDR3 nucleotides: TGTGCCAGCAGCCAACAGGACCCGGGGTATTCACCCCTCCACTTT.